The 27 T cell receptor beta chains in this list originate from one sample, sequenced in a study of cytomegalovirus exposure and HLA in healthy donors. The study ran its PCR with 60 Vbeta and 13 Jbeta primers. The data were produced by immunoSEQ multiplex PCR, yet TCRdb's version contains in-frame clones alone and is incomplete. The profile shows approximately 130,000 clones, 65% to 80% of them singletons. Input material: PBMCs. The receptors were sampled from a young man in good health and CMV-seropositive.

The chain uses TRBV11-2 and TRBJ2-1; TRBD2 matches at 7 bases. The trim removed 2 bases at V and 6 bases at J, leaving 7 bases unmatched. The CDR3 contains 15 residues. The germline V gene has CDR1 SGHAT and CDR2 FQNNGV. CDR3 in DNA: TGTGCCAGCAGCTTATTCCTAGCGGTCGCCAATGAGCAGTTCTTC. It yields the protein CASSLFLAVANEQFF.

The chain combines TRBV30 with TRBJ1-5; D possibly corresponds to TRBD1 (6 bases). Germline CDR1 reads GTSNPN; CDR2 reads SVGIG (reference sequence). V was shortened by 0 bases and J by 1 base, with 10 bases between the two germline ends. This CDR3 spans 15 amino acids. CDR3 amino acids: CAWSVGGLSNQPQHF. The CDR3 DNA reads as TGTGCCTGGAGTGTGGGGGGGCTCAGCAATCAGCCCCAGCATTTT.

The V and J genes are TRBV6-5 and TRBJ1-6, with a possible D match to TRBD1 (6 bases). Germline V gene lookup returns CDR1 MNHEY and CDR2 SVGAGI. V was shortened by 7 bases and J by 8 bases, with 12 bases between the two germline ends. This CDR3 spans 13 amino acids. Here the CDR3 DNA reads TGTGCCAGCACCCAGGGGCGGGATTCACCCCTCCACTTT. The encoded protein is CASTQGRDSPLHF.

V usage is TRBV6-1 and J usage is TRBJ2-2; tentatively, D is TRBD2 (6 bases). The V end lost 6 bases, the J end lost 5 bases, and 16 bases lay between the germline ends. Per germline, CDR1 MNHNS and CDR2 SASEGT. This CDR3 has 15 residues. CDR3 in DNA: TGTGCCAGCAGACCGGGAGTCGGTCCTACCGGGGAGCTGTTTTTT. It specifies CASRPGVGPTGELFF.

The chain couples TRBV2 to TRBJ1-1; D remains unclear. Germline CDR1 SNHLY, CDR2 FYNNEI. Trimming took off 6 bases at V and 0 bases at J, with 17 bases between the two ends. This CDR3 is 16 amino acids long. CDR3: CASSDSGPWMNTEAFF. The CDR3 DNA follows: TGTGCCAGCAGCGATTCAGGCCCCTGGATGAACACTGAAGCTTTCTTT.

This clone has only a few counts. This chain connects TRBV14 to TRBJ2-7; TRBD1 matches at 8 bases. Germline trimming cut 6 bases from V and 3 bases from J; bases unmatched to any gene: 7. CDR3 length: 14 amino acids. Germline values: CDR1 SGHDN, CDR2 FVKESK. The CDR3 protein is CASSRQGPVYEQYF. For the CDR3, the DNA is TGTGCCAGCAGTCGACAGGGGCCCGTCTACGAGCAGTACTTC.

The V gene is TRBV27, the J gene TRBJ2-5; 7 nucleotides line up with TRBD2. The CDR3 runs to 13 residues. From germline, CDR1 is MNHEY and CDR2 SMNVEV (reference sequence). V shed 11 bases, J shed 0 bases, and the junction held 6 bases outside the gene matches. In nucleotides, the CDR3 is TGTGCCGCGTGGGGGGGACACCAAGAGACCCAGTACTTC. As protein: CAAWGGHQETQYF.

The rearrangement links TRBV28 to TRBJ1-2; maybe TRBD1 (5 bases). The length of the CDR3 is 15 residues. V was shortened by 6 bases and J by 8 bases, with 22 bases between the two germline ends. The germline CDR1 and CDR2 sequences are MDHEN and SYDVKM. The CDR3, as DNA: TGTGCCAGCAGATCCACCGGGACTCCTGAAGGGGGCTACACCTTC. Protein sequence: CASRSTGTPEGGYTF.

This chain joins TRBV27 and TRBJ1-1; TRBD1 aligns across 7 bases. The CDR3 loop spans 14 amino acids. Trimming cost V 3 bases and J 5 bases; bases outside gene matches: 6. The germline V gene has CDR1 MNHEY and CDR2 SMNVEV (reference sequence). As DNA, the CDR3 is TGTGCCAGCAGTTTCCAGGGGGTAGGTACTGAAGCTTTCTTT. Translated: CASSFQGVGTEAFF.

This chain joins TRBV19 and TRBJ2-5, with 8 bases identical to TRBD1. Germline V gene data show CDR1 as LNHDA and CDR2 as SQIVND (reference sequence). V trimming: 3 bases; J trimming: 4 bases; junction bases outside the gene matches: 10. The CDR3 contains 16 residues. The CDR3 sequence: CASSILRTGRRETQYF. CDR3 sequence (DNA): TGTGCCAGTAGTATCCTCAGGACAGGGAGACGAGAGACCCAGTACTTC.

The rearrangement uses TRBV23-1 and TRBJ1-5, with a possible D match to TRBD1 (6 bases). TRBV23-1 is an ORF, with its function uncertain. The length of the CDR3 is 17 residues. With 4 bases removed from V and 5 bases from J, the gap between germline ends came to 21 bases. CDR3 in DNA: TGCGCCAGCAGTCCGGCAGGGGCCCCCGAGGGGCATCAGCCCCAGCATTTT. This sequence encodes CASSPAGAPEGHQPQHF.

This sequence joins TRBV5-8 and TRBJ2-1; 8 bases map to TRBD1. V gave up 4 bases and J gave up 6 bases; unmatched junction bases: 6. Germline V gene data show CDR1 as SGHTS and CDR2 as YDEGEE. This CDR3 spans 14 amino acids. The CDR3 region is CASSNGQGINEQFF. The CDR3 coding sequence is TGTGCCAGCAGCAATGGACAGGGCATCAATGAGCAGTTCTTC.

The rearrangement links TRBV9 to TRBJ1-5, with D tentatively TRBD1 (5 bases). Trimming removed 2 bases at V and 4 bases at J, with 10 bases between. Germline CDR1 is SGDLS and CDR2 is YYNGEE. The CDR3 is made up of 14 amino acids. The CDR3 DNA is TGTGCCAGCAGCGTGGGTGACAGAAATCAGCCCCAGCATTTT. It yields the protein CASSVGDRNQPQHF.

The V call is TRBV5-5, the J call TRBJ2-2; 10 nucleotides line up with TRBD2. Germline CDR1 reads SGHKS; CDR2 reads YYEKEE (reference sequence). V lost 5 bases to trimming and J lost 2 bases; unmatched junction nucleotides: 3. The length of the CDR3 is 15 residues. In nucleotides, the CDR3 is TGTGCCAGCAGATGGACTAGCGGAAACACCGGGGAGCTGTTTTTT. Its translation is CASRWTSGNTGELFF.

The chain's CDR3 is CASSFPRTRRTDTQYF. CDR3 in DNA: TGTGCCAGCAGCTTCCCGCGCACTCGTCGCACAGATACGCAGTATTTT. The chain carries TRBV11-2 and TRBJ2-3; D unclear. V shed 3 bases and J shed 1 base, with 14 bases lying between them. Germline V gene data show CDR1 as SGHAT and CDR2 as FQNNGV. This CDR3 comprises 16 residues.

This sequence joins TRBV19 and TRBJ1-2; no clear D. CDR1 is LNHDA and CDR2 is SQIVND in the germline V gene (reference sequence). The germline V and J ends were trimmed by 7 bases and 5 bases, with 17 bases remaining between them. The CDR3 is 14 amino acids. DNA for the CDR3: TGTGCCAGTACCCTATCTCGGGTTGGGTATGGCTACACCTTC. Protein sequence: CASTLSRVGYGYTF. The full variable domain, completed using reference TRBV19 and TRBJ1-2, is DGGITQSPKYLFRKEGQNVTLSCEQNLNHDAMYWYRQDPGQGLRLIYYSQIVNDFQKGDIAEGYSVSREKKESFPLTVTSAQKNPTAFYLCASTLSRVGYGYTFGSGTRLTVV.

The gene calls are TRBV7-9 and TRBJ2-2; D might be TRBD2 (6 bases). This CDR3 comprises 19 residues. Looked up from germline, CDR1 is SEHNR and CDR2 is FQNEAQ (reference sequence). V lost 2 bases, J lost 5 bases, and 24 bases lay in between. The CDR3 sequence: CASSLNVGFSGSKTGELFF. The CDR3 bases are TGTGCCAGCAGCTTAAATGTCGGGTTTTCCGGGAGTAAGACCGGGGAGCTGTTTTTT.

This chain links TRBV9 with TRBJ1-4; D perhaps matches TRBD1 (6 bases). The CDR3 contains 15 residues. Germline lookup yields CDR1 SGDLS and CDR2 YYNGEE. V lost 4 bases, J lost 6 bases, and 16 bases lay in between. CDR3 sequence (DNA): TGTGCCAGCAGCTCATCCGGGACATGGGATGAAAAACTGTTTTTT. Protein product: CASSSSGTWDEKLFF.

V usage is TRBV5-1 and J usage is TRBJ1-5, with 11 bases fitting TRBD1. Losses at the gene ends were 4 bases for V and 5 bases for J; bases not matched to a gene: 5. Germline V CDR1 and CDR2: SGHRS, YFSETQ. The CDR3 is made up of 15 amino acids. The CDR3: CASSLGQGADQPQHF. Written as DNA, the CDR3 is TGCGCCAGCAGCCTCGGACAGGGGGCTGATCAGCCCCAGCATTTT.

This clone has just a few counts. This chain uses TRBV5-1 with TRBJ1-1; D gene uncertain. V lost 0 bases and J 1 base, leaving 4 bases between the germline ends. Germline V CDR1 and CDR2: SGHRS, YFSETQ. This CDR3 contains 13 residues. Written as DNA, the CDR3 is TGCGCCAGCAGCTTGGCCAAGAACACTGAAGCTTTCTTT. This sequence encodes CASSLAKNTEAFF.

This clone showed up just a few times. The CDR3: CASSQDGDGGTEAFF. The DNA for the CDR3 is TGCGCCAGCAGCCAAGATGGGGACGGGGGCACTGAAGCTTTCTTT. The V call is TRBV4-1, the J call TRBJ1-1, with D possibly being TRBD1 (5 bases). V shed 0 bases and J shed 4 bases, with 12 bases lying between them. Germline CDR1 is MGHRA and CDR2 is YSYEKL. The CDR3 totals 15 residues.

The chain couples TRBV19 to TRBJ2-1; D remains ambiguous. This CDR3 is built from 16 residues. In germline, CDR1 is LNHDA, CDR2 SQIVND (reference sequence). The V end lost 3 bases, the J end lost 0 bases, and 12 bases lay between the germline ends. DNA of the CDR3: TGTGCCAGTAGTATTATGGCGGTACACTCCTACAATGAGCAGTTCTTC. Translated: CASSIMAVHSYNEQFF. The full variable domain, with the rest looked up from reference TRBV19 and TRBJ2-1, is DGGITQSPKYLFRKEGQNVTLSCEQNLNHDAMYWYRQDPGQGLRLIYYSQIVNDFQKGDIAEGYSVSREKKESFPLTVTSAQKNPTAFYLCASSIMAVHSYNEQFFGPGTRLTVL.

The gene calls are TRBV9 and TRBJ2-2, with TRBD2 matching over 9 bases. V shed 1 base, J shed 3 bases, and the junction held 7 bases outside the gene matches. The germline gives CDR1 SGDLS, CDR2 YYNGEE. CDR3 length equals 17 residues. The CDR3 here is CASSVRAGGDYTGELFF. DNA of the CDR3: TGTGCCAGCAGCGTACGGGCGGGAGGGGACTACACCGGGGAGCTGTTTTTT.

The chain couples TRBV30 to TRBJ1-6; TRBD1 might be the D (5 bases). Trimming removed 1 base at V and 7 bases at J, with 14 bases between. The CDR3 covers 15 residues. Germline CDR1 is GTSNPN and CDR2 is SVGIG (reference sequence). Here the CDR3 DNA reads TGTGCCTGGAGTGGAATGACAGTCTTAAATTCACCCCTCCACTTT. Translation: CAWSGMTVLNSPLHF. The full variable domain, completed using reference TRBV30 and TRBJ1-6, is SQTIHQWPATLVQPVGSPLSLECTVEGTSNPNLYWYRQAAGRGLQLLFYSVGIGQISSEVPQNLSASRPQDRQFILSSKKLLLSDSGFYLCAWSGMTVLNSPLHFGNGTRLTVT.

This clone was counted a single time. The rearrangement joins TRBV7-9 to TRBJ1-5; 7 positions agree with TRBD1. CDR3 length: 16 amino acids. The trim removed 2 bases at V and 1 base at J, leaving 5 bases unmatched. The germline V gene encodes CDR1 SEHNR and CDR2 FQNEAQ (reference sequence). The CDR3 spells CASSLWDRWSNQPQHF. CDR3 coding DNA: TGTGCCAGCAGCTTATGGGACAGATGGAGCAATCAGCCCCAGCATTTT.

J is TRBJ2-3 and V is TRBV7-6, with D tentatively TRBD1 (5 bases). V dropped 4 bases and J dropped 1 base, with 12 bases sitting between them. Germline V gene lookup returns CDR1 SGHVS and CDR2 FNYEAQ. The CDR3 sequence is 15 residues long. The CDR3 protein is CASSSHGARTDTQYF. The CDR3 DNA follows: TGTGCCAGCAGCTCTCATGGGGCACGCACAGATACGCAGTATTTT.

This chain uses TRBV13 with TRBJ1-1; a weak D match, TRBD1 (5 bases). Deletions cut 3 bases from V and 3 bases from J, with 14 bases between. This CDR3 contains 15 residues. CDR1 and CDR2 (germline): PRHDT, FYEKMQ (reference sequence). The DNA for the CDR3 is TGTGCCAGCAGCTTTAAACAGGAGATTTACACTGAAGCTTTCTTT. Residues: CASSFKQEIYTEAFF.